The source of this TCR beta chain is a study of cytomegalovirus exposure and HLA in healthy donors. General study findings and limits: In a later analysis, the majority of CMV-associated beta chains seemingly showed HLA restriction. Being productive about 87% or about 30% of the time was typical of most TCR beta V segments in an earlier analysis. Trimming of TCR beta V- and J-genes showed a link, identified in a later analysis, to a missense DCLRE1C variant. Cytomegalovirus-associated status was assigned to some 180 TCR beta chains.

About this clone: Its target is unknown.

The V gene end was trimmed by 0 bases and the J gene end by 8 bases; junction bases not matched to a gene: 9. Germline lookup yields CDR1 ENHRY and CDR2 SYGVKD. There are 15 residues in the CDR3. A multiplex PCR was run with 60 Vbeta primers and 13 Jbeta primers. The assay was immunoSEQ multiplex PCR, and TCRdb's table has in-frame clones only and misses some. Its clone listing holds 200,000 to 250,000 clones. The rearrangement joins TRBV10-3 to TRBJ1-2; 7 positions match TRBD1. Sequencing was carried out using PBMCs. The receptor was derived from a girl aged 2-10 years in good health and CMV-seropositive. Here the CDR3 DNA reads TGTGCCATCAGTGAGTCGAAGGGGGCTTCGACGGGCTACACCTTC. Its translation is CAISESKGASTGYTF.